This TCR beta chain is drawn from a study of T cell responses to AZD1222 COVID-19 vaccine. Study-level results: Baseline serology detected seropositivity in only six AZD1222 recipients. Possibly, clonal diversity was underestimated; donors were largely white British and included more females. Reportedly, nearly half the spike-specific TCRs target unmutated variant regions.

In regard to this clone: Its antigen is unknown.

Clones were read by immunoSEQ multiplex PCR, and TCRdb kept only the in-frame ones, dropping some. Altogether approximately 150,000 clones are present, approximately 88% being singletons, with the ten largest covering approximately 5.1%. V was cut by 2 bases and J by 6 bases, with 16 bases left in between. CDR1 is LGHDT and CDR2 is YNNKEL in the germline V gene (reference sequence). The CDR3 loop spans 15 amino acids. This TCR was sampled from an adult who received the MenACWY meningococcal vaccine as a control. This chain joins TRBV3-1 (or the pseudogene TRBV3-2) and TRBJ1-1; perhaps TRBD1 as D (5 bases). The input for sequencing was peripheral blood, taken 28 days after the second dose of the MenACWY control vaccine. CDR3 amino acids: CASSQWTHSQPEAFF. CDR3 sequence (DNA): TGTGCCAGCAGCCAATGGACACACTCCCAACCTGAAGCTTTCTTT.